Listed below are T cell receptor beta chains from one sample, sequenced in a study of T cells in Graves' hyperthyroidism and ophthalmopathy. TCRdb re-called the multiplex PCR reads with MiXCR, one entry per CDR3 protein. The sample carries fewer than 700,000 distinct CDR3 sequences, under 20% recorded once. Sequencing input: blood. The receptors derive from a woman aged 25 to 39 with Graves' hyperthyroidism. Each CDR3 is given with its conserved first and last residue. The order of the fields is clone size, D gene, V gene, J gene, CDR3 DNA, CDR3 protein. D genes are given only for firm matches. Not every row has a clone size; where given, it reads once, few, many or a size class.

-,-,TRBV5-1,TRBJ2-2,TGCGCCAGCAAGTCTCGGACGGTGAACACCGGGGAGCTGTTTTTT,CASKSRTVNTGELFF
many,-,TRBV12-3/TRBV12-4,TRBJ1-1,TGTGCCAGCAGTTATTTCTTGAACACTGAAGCTTTCTTT,CASSYFLNTEAFF
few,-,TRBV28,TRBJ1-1,TGTGCCAGCAGTCTCAGACAGTTAGTGAACACTGAAGCTTTCTTT,CASSLRQLVNTEAFF
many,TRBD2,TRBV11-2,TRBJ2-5,TGTGCCAGCAGCTTAGGGGTTAGCGGGAGCGAGACCCAGTACTTC,CASSLGVSGSETQYF
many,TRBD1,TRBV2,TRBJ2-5,TGTGCCAGCAGTCCAGGACAGGGGATGGGGGAGACCCAGTACTTC,CASSPGQGMGETQYF
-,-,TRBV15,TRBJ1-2,TGTGCCACCAGCAGAGATATGAAGGGTCTTCGGTATGGCTACACCTTC,CATSRDMKGLRYGYTF
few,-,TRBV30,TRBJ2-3,TGTGCCTGTACTATTTCTAGCGGCACAGATACGCAGTATTTT,CACTISSGTDTQYF
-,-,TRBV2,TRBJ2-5,TGTGCCAGCGCGTGGGAGCGGAGCCAAGAGACCCAGTACTTC,CASAWERSQETQYF
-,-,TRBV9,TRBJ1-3,TGTGCCAGCACCCAGCCCGGAAACACCATATATTTT,CASTQPGNTIYF
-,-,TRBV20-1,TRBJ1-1,TGCAGTGCTAGAGTTATGAACACTGAAGCTTTCTTT,CSARVMNTEAFF
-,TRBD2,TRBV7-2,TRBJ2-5,TGTGCCAGCAGCCAGACTAGCGGGACTCAAGAGACCCAGTACTTC,CASSQTSGTQETQYF
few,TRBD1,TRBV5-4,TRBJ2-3,TGTGCCAGCAGCCGACAGGGTAGCCAAGATACGCAGTATTTT,CASSRQGSQDTQYF
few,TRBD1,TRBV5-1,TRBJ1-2,TGCGCCAGCAGCTCTGGGACAGGGCCCGGCTACACCTTC,CASSSGTGPGYTF
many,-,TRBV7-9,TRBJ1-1,TGTGCCAGCATTGGCAGGATGAACACTGAAGCTTTCTTT,CASIGRMNTEAFF
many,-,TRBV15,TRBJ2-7,TGTGCCACCAGCAATGGGGGATCAGAGCAGTACTTC,CATSNGGSEQYF
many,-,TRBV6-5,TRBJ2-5,TGTGCCAGCAGTTACACATATAGCGACCAAGAGACCCAGTACTTC,CASSYTYSDQETQYF
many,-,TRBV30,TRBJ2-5,TGTGCCTGGAGTGTACGGGGGGAGACCCAGTACTTC,CAWSVRGETQYF
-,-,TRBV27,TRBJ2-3,TGTGCCAGCAGTTTATACAGGGAAGATACGCAGTATTTT,CASSLYREDTQYF
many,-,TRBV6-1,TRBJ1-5,TGTGCCAGCAGTGTTCGGGGCTACGGCAATCAGCCCCAGCATTTT,CASSVRGYGNQPQHF
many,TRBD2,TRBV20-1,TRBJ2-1,TGCAGTGCTAGTCCTCCCGGGACTAGCTCCTACAATGAGCAGTTCTTC,CSASPPGTSSYNEQFF